These 24 T cell receptor beta chains were all obtained from the same sample, sequenced in a study of blood T cell repertoires in COVID-19. Here immunoSEQ multiplex PCR was the method, and the copy in TCRdb shows in-frame clones only, minus some. The sample consists of roughly 86,000 clones, 91% of them appearing once. The specimen sequenced was peripheral blood. The receptor set was obtained from a woman aged 50 to 60 in a cohort sampled during active COVID-19.

This sequence joins TRBV7-9 and TRBJ2-3; 9 positions agree with TRBD2. This CDR3 is built from 16 residues. Germline CDR1 is SEHNR and CDR2 is FQNEAQ (reference sequence). V lost 2 bases, J lost 4 bases, and 7 bases stayed unmatched. This CDR3 reads CASSLRRGGRSDTQYF. CDR3 DNA sequence: TGTGCCAGCAGCTTAAGGCGGGGGGGCCGGTCAGATACGCAGTATTTT.

This chain joins TRBV7-2 and TRBJ2-1; 8 positions agree with TRBD2. The ends lost 1 base at V and 4 bases at J; junction bases unmatched: 12. CDR1 and CDR2 from the germline V gene are SGHTA and FQGNSA. CDR3 length: 18 residues. Here the CDR3 reads CASSLVRWGSGGYNEQFF. The DNA of the CDR3 is TGTGCCAGCAGCTTAGTCCGCTGGGGGAGCGGGGGATACAATGAGCAGTTCTTC.

J is TRBJ1-6 and V is TRBV6-1; the D is unclear. Trimming cost V 6 bases and J 13 bases, with 13 bases left between them. CDR3 length: 12 residues. Per the germline V gene, CDR1 is MNHNS and CDR2 is SASEGT. CDR3 DNA: TGTGCCAGCAGCCCAGCAACTAGTCCCCTCCACTTT. Translated, it gives CASSPATSPLHF.

The chain joins TRBV28 to TRBJ2-3; 9 bases line up with TRBD1. The junction had 5 bases not matched to a gene; V was cut back by 7 bases and J by 3 bases. Per germline, CDR1 MDHEN and CDR2 SYDVKM. This CDR3 region has 14 residues. This chain's CDR3 is CASTPGQGTDTQYF. In DNA form, the CDR3 reads TGTGCCAGCACTCCGGGACAGGGAACAGATACGCAGTATTTT. The full variable domain, with the rest looked up from reference TRBV28 and TRBJ2-3, is DVKVTQSSRYLVKRTGEKVFLECVQDMDHENMFWYRQDPGLGLRLIYFSYDVKMKEKGDIPEGYSVSREKKERFSLILESASTNQTSMYLCASTPGQGTDTQYFGPGTRLTVL.

The chain links TRBV19 to TRBJ1-4; no clear D gene. Deletions cut 4 bases from V and 0 bases from J, with 3 bases between. From germline, CDR1 is LNHDA and CDR2 SQIVND (reference sequence). The CDR3 extends over 13 amino acids. CDR3 residues: CASSTATNEKLFF. CDR3 DNA sequence: TGTGCCAGTAGTACAGCAACTAATGAAAAACTGTTTTTT.

The chain carries TRBV7-6 and TRBJ2-7, with 12 bases matching TRBD2. The CDR3 is 15 residues long. V lost 5 bases and J lost 6; bases outside the gene matches: 8. Germline values: CDR1 SGHVS, CDR2 FNYEAQ. The DNA for the CDR3 is TGTGCCAGCAGCCCCAGACTAGCGGGGGACTCCGAGCAGTACTTC. It yields the protein CASSPRLAGDSEQYF.

The gene calls are TRBV4-1 and TRBJ2-2, with TRBD1 matching over 11 bases. V dropped 3 bases and J dropped 7; count of bases not matched to a gene: 4. The CDR3 consists of 15 residues. Looked up from germline, CDR1 is MGHRA and CDR2 is YSYEKL. This CDR3 reads CASSQDRGQVGELFF. The CDR3 DNA sequence: TGCGCCAGCAGCCAGGACAGGGGGCAAGTCGGGGAGCTGTTTTTT.

This chain connects TRBV19 to TRBJ1-4; D uncertain. The germline V and J ends were trimmed by 5 bases and 8 bases, with 18 bases remaining between them. There are 15 residues in the CDR3. CDR1 is LNHDA and CDR2 is SQIVND in the germline V gene (reference sequence). The CDR3 DNA follows: TGTGCCAGTAGTGCCTTTTCAGCGGGCGAAGAAAAACTGTTTTTT. As protein: CASSAFSAGEEKLFF.

The chain has TRBV7-9 and TRBJ1-1; D is ambiguous. Germline V gene sequence: CDR1 SEHNR, CDR2 FQNEAQ (reference sequence). CDR3 size: 14 residues. V lost 5 bases and J 0 bases, leaving 10 bases between the germline ends. CDR3 DNA: TGTGCCAGCAGCAGAGGGCGGTTGAACACTGAAGCTTTCTTT. Residues: CASSRGRLNTEAFF.

V usage is TRBV5-4 and J usage is TRBJ2-2, with TRBD1 as a possible D gene (5 bases). This CDR3 is built from 15 residues. CDR1 is SGHNT, CDR2 YYREEE, per germline (reference sequence). V was clipped by 2 bases and J by 6 bases, with 14 bases between them. The chain's CDR3 is CASSFPGLLPGELFF. CDR3 DNA: TGTGCCAGCAGCTTTCCAGGGTTGCTCCCCGGGGAGCTGTTTTTT.

The J gene is TRBJ1-1, the V gene TRBV7-8; 9 bases line up with TRBD1. The CDR3 is made up of 15 amino acids. The V gene's germline CDR1 is SGHVS and CDR2 FQNEAQ. Trimming removed 1 base from V and 4 bases from J; junction bases left unmatched: 4. The CDR3 protein is CASSLGTGGTTEAFF. Written as DNA, the CDR3 is TGTGCCAGCAGCTTAGGTACAGGGGGCACCACTGAAGCTTTCTTT.

The chain combines TRBV12-5 with TRBJ2-2, with a tentative D call TRBD1 (5 bases). With 4 bases removed from V and 1 base from J, the gap between germline ends came to 7 bases. The V gene's germline CDR1 is LGHNT and CDR2 FRNRAP. The CDR3 extends over 14 amino acids. DNA for the CDR3: TGTGCTAGTGGTTCCGGACAGAACACCGGGGAGCTGTTTTTT. Translating it yields CASGSGQNTGELFF. The complete variable domain, with remaining parts taken from reference TRBV12-5 and TRBJ2-2, reads DARVTQTPRHKVTEMGQEVTMRCQPILGHNTVFWYRQTMMQGLELLAYFRNRAPLDDSGMPKDRFSAEMPDATLATLKIQPSEPRDSAVYFCASGSGQNTGELFFGEGSRLTVL.

In this sample, this clone turned up once. V is TRBV19 and J is TRBJ1-4; 10 bases match TRBD1. The CDR3 has 16 amino acids. The germline gives CDR1 LNHDA, CDR2 SQIVND (reference sequence). The trim removed 3 bases at V and 8 bases at J, leaving 9 bases unmatched. DNA of the CDR3: TGTGCCAGTAGTATCGGGACAGGGGCCCTTAGGGAAAAACTGTTTTTT. This translates into CASSIGTGALREKLFF.

On this clone: One end of the junction does not line up with germline, which may come from a read error. The rearrangement joins TRBV28 to TRBJ1-1, with TRBD1 as a possible D gene (5 bases). Germline CDR1 MDHEN, CDR2 SYDVKM. This CDR3 contains 13 residues. CDR3 sequence: CASKLRGNSEAFF. The DNA for the CDR3 is TGTGCCAGCAAACTACGGGGGAACTCTGAAGCTTTCTTT.

The rearrangement links TRBV7-9 to TRBJ2-3, with 10 bases identical to TRBD1. The V gene end was trimmed by 5 bases and the J gene end by 8 bases; junction bases not matched to a gene: 16. From germline, CDR1 is SEHNR and CDR2 FQNEAQ (reference sequence). This CDR3 has 17 amino acids. This CDR3 is CASSPTTLGTGESTQYF. The CDR3 nucleotides are TGTGCCAGCAGCCCCACCACCCTCGGGACAGGGGAAAGTACGCAGTATTTT.

The rearrangement joins TRBV7-6 to TRBJ2-7; 9 nucleotides agree with TRBD1. V trimming: 1 base; J trimming: 0 bases; junction bases outside the gene matches: 4. The CDR3 sequence is 16 residues long. CDR1 and CDR2 (germline): SGHVS, FNYEAQ. The CDR3 bases are TGTGCCAGCAGCTTAGATACAGGGGGCGGCTCCTACGAGCAGTACTTC. Its translation: CASSLDTGGGSYEQYF.

This chain uses TRBV28 with TRBJ2-2, with 9 bases aligning to TRBD2. J lost 4 bases, V lost 8 bases, and 5 bases had no gene match. CDR1 MDHEN and CDR2 SYDVKM come from the germline V gene. The length of the CDR3 is 14 residues. CDR3 DNA sequence: TGTGCCAGCTCGGGGACTAGCTCCACCGGGGAGCTGTTTTTT. The encoded protein is CASSGTSSTGELFF.

The V and J genes are TRBV27 and TRBJ1-3; unclear D gene. The V end lost 4 bases, the J end lost 0 bases, and 7 bases lay between the germline ends. CDR1 MNHEY and CDR2 SMNVEV come from the germline V gene (reference sequence). The CDR3 contains 14 residues. The DNA of the CDR3 is TGTGCCAGCAGTTCCTTCCTCTCTGGAAACACCATATATTTT. It codes for CASSSFLSGNTIYF.

This clone was picked up a small number of times. This chain's CDR3 is CAISAGSGLADTQYF. The CDR3 DNA is TGTGCCATCAGTGCGGGGTCGGGGTTGGCAGATACGCAGTATTTT. The chain links TRBV10-3 to TRBJ2-3; TRBD2 is a possible D gene (5 bases). V dropped 4 bases and J dropped 4 bases, with 15 bases sitting between them. CDR3 size: 15 residues. Germline lookup yields CDR1 ENHRY and CDR2 SYGVKD.

The chain has TRBV6-5 and TRBJ1-5; 9 nucleotides match TRBD1. Germline CDR1 MNHEY, CDR2 SVGAGI. This CDR3 has 15 residues. V shed 5 bases, J shed 4 bases, and the junction held 6 bases outside the gene matches. The CDR3 loop is CASSTPDRGNQPQHF. The CDR3 coding sequence is TGTGCCAGCAGTACACCGGACAGGGGTAATCAGCCCCAGCATTTT.

CDR3 loop: CASSPRGYGYTF. Written as DNA, the CDR3 is TGTGCCAGCAGTCCCCGGGGCTATGGCTACACCTTC. The genes are TRBV27 and TRBJ1-2; no firm D call. Per germline, CDR1 MNHEY and CDR2 SMNVEV (reference sequence). There are 12 residues in the CDR3. The germline V and J ends were trimmed by 5 bases and 4 bases, with 8 bases remaining between them.

V usage is TRBV18 and J usage is TRBJ1-2, with 8 bases that match TRBD1. Germline V lookup: CDR1 KGHSH, CDR2 LQKENI. The CDR3 has 13 residues. Trimming removed 3 bases from V and 5 bases from J; junction bases left unmatched: 2. CDR3 in DNA: TGTGCCAGCTCACCCGGACAGGGTTATGGCTACACCTTC. Its translation: CASSPGQGYGYTF.

The chain carries TRBV5-5 and TRBJ1-2, with D unclear. With 4 bases removed from V and 7 bases from J, the gap between germline ends came to 20 bases. The CDR3 contains 15 residues. CDR1 and CDR2 from the germline V gene are SGHKS and YYEKEE (reference sequence). CDR3 sequence: CASSLAPQFRGGYTF. The CDR3 DNA reads TGTGCCAGCAGCCTGGCCCCGCAGTTCAGAGGTGGCTACACCTTC.

J is TRBJ2-2 and V is TRBV11-3; TRBD1 agrees at 11 bases. The CDR3 spans 15 residues. Trimming took 5 bases from V and 6 from J; bases not matched to a gene: 5. In germline, CDR1 is SGHNT, CDR2 YENEEA. The CDR3 loop reads CASSKGQGAAGELFF. Here the CDR3 DNA reads TGTGCCAGCAGCAAAGGACAGGGGGCAGCCGGGGAGCTGTTTTTT.